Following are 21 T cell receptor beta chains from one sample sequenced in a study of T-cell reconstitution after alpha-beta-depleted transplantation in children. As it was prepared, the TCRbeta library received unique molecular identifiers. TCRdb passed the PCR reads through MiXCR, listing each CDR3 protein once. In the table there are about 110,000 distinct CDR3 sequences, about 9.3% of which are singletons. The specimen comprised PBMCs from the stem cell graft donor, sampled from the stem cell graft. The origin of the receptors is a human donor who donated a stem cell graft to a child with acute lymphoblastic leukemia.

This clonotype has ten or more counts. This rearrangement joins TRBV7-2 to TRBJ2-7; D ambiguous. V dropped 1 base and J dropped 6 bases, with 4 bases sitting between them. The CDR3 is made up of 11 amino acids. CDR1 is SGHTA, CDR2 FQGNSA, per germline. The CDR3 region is CASSLGPEQYF. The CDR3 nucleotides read TGTGCCAGCAGCTTAGGACCCGAGCAGTACTTC.

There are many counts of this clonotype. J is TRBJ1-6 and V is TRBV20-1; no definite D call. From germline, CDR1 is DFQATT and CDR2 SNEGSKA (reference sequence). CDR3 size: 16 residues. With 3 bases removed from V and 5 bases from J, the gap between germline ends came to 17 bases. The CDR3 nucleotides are TGCAGTGCTAGGCCACTTACGGGAGGGAATAATTCACCCCTCCACTTT. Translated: CSARPLTGGNNSPLHF.

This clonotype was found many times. CDR3: CSASGQFTQHF. CDR3 DNA: TGCAGTGCTAGCGGACAGTTTACCCAGCATTTT. The chain recombines TRBV20-1 with TRBJ1-5; D may be TRBD1 (6 bases). CDR3 length: 11 residues. Looked up from germline, CDR1 is DFQATT and CDR2 is SNEGSKA (reference sequence). Trimming removed 3 bases from V and 11 bases from J, with 11 bases in between.

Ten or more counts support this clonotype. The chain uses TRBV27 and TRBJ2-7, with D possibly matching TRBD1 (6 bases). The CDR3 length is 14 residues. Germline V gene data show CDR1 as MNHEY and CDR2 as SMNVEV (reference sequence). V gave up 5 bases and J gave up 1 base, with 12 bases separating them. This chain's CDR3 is CASSPPGASYEQYF. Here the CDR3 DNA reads TGTGCCAGCAGTCCGCCAGGGGCGTCCTACGAGCAGTACTTC.

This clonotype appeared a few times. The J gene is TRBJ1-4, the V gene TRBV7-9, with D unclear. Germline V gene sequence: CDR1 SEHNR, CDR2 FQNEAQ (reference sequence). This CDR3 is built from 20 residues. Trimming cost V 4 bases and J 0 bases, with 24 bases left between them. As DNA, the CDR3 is TGTGCCAGCAGCTCCCGGGCCAGAATTTTCAAACCCTCAACTAATGAAAAACTGTTTTTT. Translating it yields CASSSRARIFKPSTNEKLFF.

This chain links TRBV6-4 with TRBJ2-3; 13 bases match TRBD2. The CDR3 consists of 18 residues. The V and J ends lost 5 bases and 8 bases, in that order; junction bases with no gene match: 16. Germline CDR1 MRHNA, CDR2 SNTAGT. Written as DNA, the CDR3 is TGTGCCAGCAGTCGGGAGGGTGGACTAGCGGGGGCCGGAGGTACGCAGTATTTT. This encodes CASSREGGLAGAGGTQYF.

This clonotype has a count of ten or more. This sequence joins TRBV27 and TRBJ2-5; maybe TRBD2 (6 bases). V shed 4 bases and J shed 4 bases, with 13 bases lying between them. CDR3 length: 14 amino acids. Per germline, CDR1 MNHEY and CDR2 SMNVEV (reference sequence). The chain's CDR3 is CASSYLPGLETQYF. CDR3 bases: TGTGCCAGCAGTTACCTCCCGGGACTAGAGACCCAGTACTTC.

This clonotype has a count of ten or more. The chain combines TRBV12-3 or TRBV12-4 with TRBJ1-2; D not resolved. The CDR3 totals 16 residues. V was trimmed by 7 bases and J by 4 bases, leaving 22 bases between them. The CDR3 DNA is TGTGCCAGCACTCCCAACCGGGCCACTCAGTTCTATGGCTACACCTTC. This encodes CASTPNRATQFYGYTF.

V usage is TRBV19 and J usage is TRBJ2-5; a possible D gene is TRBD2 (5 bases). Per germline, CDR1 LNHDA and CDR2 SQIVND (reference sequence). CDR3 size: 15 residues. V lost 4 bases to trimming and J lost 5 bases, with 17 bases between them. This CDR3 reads CASSTTWWEKETQYF. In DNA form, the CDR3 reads TGTGCCAGTAGTACCACTTGGTGGGAGAAGGAGACCCAGTACTTC.

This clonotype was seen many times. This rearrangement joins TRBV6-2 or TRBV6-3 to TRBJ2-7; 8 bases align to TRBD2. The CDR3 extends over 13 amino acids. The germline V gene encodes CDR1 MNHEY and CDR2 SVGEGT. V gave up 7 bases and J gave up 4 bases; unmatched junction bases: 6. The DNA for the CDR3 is TGTGCCAGCACGTCCGGACTAGCTTACGAGCAGTACTTC. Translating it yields CASTSGLAYEQYF.

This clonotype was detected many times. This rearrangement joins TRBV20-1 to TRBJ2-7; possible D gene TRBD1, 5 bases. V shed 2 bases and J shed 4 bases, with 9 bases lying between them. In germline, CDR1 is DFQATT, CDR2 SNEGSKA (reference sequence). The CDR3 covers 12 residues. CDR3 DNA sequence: TGCAGTGCTAGATCAGACAGATACGAGCAGTACTTC. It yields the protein CSARSDRYEQYF.

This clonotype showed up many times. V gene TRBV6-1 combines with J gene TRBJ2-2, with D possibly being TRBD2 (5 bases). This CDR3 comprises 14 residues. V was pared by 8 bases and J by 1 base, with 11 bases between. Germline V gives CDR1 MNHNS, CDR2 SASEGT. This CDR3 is CASLSRGNTGELFF. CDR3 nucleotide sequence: TGTGCCAGCCTCAGTCGGGGGAACACCGGGGAGCTGTTTTTT.

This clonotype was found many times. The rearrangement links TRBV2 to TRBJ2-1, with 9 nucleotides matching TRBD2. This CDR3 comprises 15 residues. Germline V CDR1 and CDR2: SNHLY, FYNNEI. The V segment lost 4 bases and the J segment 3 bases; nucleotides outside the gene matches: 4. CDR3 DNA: TGTGCCAGCAGTGTGGCGGGAGGGATCTACAATGAGCAGTTCTTC. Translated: CASSVAGGIYNEQFF. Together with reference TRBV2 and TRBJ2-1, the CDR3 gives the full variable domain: EPEVTQTPSHQVTQMGQEVILRCVPISNHLYFYWYRQILGQKVEFLVSFYNNEISEKSEIFDDQFSVERPDGSNFTLKIRSTKLEDSAMYFCASSVAGGIYNEQFFGPGTRLTVL.

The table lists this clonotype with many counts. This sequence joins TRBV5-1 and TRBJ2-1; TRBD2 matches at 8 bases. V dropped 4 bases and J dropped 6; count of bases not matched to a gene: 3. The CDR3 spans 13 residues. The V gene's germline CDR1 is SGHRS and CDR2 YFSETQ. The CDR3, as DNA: TGCGCCAGCAGCCCGGGGGGGCCCAATGAGCAGTTCTTC. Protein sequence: CASSPGGPNEQFF.

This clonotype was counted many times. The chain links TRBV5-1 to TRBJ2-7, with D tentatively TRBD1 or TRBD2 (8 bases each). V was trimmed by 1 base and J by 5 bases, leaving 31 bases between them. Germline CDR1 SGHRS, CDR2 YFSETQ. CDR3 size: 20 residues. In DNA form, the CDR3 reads TGCGCCAGCAGCTTGTACACCCGGGACAGGTCGAACGGGAGGGTTCACGAGCAGTACTTC. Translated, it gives CASSLYTRDRSNGRVHEQYF.

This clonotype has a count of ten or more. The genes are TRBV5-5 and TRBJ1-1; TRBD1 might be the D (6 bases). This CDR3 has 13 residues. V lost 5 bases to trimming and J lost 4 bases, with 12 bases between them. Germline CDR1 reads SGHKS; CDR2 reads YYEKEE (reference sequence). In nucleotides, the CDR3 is TGTGCCAGCAGGTGGGGGGGGGCCACTGAAGCTTTCTTT. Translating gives CASRWGGATEAFF.

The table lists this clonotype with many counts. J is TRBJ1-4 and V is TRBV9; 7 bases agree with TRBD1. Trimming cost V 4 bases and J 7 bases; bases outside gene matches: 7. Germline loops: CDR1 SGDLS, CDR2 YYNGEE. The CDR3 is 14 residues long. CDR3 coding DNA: TGTGCCAGCAGCACCGGGACAGCGAGTGAAAAACTGTTTTTT. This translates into CASSTGTASEKLFF.

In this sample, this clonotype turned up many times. The CDR3 DNA follows: TGTGCCAGCAGTTACAAGCTAGCGAGTTCCTACGAGCAGTACTTC. The encoded protein is CASSYKLASSYEQYF. The chain uses TRBV6-2 or TRBV6-3 and TRBJ2-7; perhaps TRBD2 as D (6 bases). The V gene lost 2 bases and the J gene lost 1 base, with 12 bases spanning the gap. Germline CDR1 MNHEY, CDR2 SVGEGT. CDR3 length: 15 residues.

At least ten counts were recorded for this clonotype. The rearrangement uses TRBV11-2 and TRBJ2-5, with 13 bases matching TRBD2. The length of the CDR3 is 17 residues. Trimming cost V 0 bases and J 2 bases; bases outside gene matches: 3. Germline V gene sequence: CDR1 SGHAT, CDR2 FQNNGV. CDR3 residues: CASSLDRLAGGQETQYF. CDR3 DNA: TGTGCCAGCAGCTTAGACCGACTAGCGGGGGGTCAAGAGACCCAGTACTTC.

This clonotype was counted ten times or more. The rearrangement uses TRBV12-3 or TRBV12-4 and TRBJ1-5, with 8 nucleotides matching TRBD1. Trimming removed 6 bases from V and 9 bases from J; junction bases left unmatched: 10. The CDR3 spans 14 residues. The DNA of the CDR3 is TGTGCCAGCAGCCGTGGACAGGGTCAGGGGCCCCAGCATTTT. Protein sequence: CASSRGQGQGPQHF.

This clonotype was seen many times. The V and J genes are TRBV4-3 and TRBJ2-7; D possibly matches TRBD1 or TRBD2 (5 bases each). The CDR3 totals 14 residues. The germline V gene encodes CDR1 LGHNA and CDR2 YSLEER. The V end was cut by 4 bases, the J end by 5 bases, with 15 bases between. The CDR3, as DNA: TGCGCCAGCAGCCCGGGACCGGTGTGGGACGAGCAGTACTTC. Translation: CASSPGPVWDEQYF.